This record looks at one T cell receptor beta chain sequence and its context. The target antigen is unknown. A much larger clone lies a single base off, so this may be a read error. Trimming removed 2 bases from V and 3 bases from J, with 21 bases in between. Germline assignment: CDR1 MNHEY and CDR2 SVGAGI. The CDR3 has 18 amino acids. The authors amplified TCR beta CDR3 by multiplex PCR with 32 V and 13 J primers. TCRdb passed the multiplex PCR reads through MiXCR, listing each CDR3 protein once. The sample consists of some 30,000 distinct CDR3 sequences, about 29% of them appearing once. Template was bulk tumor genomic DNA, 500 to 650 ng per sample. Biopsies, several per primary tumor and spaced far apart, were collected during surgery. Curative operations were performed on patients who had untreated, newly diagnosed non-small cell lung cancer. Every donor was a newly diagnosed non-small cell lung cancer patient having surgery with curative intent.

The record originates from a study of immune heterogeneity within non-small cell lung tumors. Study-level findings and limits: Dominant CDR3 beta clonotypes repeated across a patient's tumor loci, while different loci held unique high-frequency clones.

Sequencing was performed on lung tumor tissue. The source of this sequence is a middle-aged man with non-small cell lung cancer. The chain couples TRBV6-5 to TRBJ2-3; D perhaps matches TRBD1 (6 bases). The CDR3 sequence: CASSYIQGFGGFTDTQYF. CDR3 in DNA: TGTGCCAGCAGTTACATCCAGGGGTTCGGCGGGTTTACAGATACGCAGTATTTT.